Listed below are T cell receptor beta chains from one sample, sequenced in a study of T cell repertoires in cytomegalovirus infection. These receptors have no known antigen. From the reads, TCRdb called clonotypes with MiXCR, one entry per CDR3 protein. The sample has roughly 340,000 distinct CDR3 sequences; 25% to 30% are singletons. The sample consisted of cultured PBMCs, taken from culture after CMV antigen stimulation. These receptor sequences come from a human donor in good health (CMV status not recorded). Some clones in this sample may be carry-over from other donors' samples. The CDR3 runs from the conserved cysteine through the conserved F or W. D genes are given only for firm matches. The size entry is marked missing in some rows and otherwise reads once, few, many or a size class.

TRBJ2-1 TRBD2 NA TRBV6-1 CASKLAGGLLGVF TGTGCCAGCAAGCTAGCGGGGGGGCTCCTAGGGGTCTTC
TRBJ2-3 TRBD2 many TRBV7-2 CASSFGLAGGADTQYF TGTGCCAGCAGCTTCGGACTAGCGGGAGGAGCAGATACGCAGTATTTT
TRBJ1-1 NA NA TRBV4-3 CASSPLGGRNTEAFF TGCGCCAGCAGCCCTCTGGGGGGCCGGAACACTGAAGCTTTCTTT
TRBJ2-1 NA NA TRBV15 CATSPRWGTGFNEQFF TGTGCCACCAGCCCCCGATGGGGGACTGGGTTCAATGAGCAGTTCTTC
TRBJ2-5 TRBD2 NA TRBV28 CASSLSSSGYQETQYF TGTGCCAGCAGTTTATCCTCTAGCGGGTACCAAGAGACCCAGTACTTC
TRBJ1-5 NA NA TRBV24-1 CATFRGNQPQHF TGTGCCACCTTCAGGGGCAATCAGCCCCAGCATTTT
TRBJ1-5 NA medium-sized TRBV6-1 CASRKQGNSNQPQHF TGTGCCAGCAGAAAACAGGGTAATAGCAATCAGCCCCAGCATTTT
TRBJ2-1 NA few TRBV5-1 CASSLVGDNEQFF TGCGCCAGCAGCTTGGTCGGGGACAATGAGCAGTTCTTC
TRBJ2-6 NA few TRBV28 CASSFSRGGANVLTF TGTGCCAGCAGTTTTAGCCGGGGGGGGGCCAACGTCCTGACTTTC
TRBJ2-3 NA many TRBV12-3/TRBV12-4 CASSLVHPNTDTQYF TGTGCCAGCAGTTTGGTACACCCCAACACAGATACGCAGTATTTT
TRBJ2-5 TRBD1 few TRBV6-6 CASSSGGQGLQETQYF TGTGCCAGCAGTTCCGGGGGACAGGGGCTTCAAGAGACCCAGTACTTC
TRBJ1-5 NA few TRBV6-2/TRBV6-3 CASSYAGAKQPQHF TGTGCCAGCAGTTACGCAGGGGCAAAGCAGCCCCAGCATTTT
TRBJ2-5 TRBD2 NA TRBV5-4 CASSFGPGGIKETQYF TGTGCCAGCAGCTTTGGCCCGGGAGGGATTAAAGAGACCCAGTACTTC
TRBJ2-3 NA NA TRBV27 CASSLSGTDTQYF TGTGCCAGCAGTTTAAGTGGCACAGATACGCAGTATTTT
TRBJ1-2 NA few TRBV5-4 CASRGDKNYGYTF TGTGCCAGCAGGGGGGACAAGAACTATGGCTACACCTTC
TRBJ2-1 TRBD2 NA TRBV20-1 CSPRGGWGNEQFF TGCAGTCCGAGGGGAGGGTGGGGGAATGAGCAGTTCTTC
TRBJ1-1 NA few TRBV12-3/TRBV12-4 CASRAGQNTEAFF TGTGCCAGCAGGGCGGGACAGAACACTGAAGCTTTCTTT
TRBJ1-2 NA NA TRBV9 CASSVGRERNGYTF TGTGCCAGCAGCGTAGGGAGGGAAAGAAATGGCTACACCTTC
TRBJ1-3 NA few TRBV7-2 CASSISRFLSGNTIYF TGTGCCAGCAGCATTAGCAGGTTCCTCTCTGGAAACACCATATATTTT
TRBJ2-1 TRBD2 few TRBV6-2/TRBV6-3 CASSYSPGTSGGAHEQFF TGTGCCAGCAGTTACTCGCCCGGGACTAGCGGGGGGGCCCATGAGCAGTTCTTC
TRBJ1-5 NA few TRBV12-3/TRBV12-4 CASSRDGGNQPQHF TGTGCCAGCAGTCGGGACGGCGGCAATCAGCCCCAGCATTTT
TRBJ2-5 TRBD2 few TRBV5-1 CASSWGLAGGTSETQYF TGCGCCAGCAGCTGGGGTTTAGCGGGGGGAACGTCAGAGACCCAGTACTTC
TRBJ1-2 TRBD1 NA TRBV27 CASSKKDRGDPNYGYTF TGTGCCAGCAGCAAAAAGGACAGGGGCGATCCTAACTATGGCTACACCTTC
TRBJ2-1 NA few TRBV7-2 CASSLGTTRSYNEQFF TGTGCCAGCAGCTTAGGCACTACCCGCTCCTACAATGAGCAGTTCTTC
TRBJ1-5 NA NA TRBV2 CASSGRGNQPQHF TGTGCCAGCAGTGGACGGGGCAATCAGCCCCAGCATTTT
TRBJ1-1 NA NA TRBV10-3 CAISEGGPNTEAFF TGTGCCATCAGTGAGGGGGGCCCGAACACTGAAGCTTTCTTT
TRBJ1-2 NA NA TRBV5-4 CASSLAGGKNGYTF TGTGCCAGCAGCTTGGCGGGGGGGAAGAACGGCTACACCTTC
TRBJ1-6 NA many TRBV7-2 CASSINPVSYNSPLHF TGTGCCAGCAGCATTAATCCGGTGTCCTATAATTCACCCCTCCACTTT
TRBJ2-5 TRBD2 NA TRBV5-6 CASSLPPGTSGGAPRETQYF TGTGCCAGCAGCTTACCTCCCGGGACTAGCGGGGGGGCCCCCCGGGAGACCCAGTACTTC
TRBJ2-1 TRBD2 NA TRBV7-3 CASSLTAGGFYEQFF TGTGCCAGCAGCTTAACTGCGGGGGGGTTCTATGAGCAGTTCTTC
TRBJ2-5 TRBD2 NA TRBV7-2 CASSLAAGGQETQYF TGTGCCAGCAGCTTAGCTGCGGGAGGGCAAGAGACCCAGTACTTC
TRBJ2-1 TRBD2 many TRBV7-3 CASSLSPRGGLNEQFF TGTGCCAGCAGCTTAAGCCCGCGGGGGGGCCTCAATGAGCAGTTCTTC
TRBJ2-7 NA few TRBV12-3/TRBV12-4 CASSLRRREQYF TGTGCCAGCAGTTTAAGAAGGCGAGAGCAGTACTTC
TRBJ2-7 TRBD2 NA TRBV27 CASSREGGRVNEQYF TGTGCCAGCAGTCGAGAGGGAGGGCGAGTCAACGAGCAGTACTTC
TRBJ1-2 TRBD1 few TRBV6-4 CASSPQGTGPGYTF TGTGCCAGCAGCCCCCAAGGGACAGGGCCCGGCTACACCTTC
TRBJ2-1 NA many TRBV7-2 CASSLGFPGSGYNEQFF TGTGCCAGCAGCTTAGGATTCCCCGGGAGTGGATACAATGAGCAGTTCTTC
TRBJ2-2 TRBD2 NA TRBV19 CASRTYHSGSIAGELFF TGTGCCAGTAGAACCTACCATAGCGGGAGCATTGCCGGGGAGCTGTTTTTT
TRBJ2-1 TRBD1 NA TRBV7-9 CASSVRGNEQFF TGTGCCAGCAGCGTCAGGGGGAATGAGCAGTTCTTC
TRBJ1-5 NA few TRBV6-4 CASSDSFTVWGNQPQHF TGTGCCAGCAGTGACAGTTTTACAGTCTGGGGCAATCAGCCCCAGCATTTT
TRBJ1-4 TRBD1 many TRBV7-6 CASSLGQGVNEKLFF TGTGCCAGCAGCCTAGGACAGGGAGTAAATGAAAAACTGTTTTTT
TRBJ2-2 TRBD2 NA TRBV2 CASSVLAGNTGELFF TGTGCCAGCAGTGTTCTAGCGGGGAACACCGGGGAGCTGTTTTTT
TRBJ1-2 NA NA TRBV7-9 CASSVDTYGYTF TGTGCCAGCAGCGTGGACACCTATGGCTACACCTTC
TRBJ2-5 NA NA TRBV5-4 CASSLRAQETQYF TGTGCCAGCAGCTTGAGAGCCCAAGAGACCCAGTACTTC